The source of this T cell receptor (beta chain) is a study of blood T cell repertoires in COVID-19. Study at large: Samples representing acute and convalescent COVID-19 were sourced from the United States, Italy and Spain. Nucleic acid was either cDNA or gDNA, and it came from T cells, B-cell-depleted T cells, or PBMCs.

As originally analysed: Cell counts per sample came from amplifying reference gene primers. TCRdb's copy holds only in-frame clones and misses some; the assay was immunoSEQ multiplex PCR. Clone size and the V and J calls come from that table; the DNA yielded D and trimming. The sample shows more than 150,000 clones, 81% of them seen only once. A few counts support this clone. Patients in Seattle were enrolled during active infection, then followed longitudinally. This CDR3 is 16 amino acids long. What was sequenced was peripheral blood. The chain carries TRBV21-1 and TRBJ1-4. TRBV21-1 constitutes a pseudogene. This sequence was found in a woman aged 80 or over with COVID-19, enrolled during active disease. The CDR3 spells CASSKQREKLYEKLFF. The CDR3 DNA sequence: TGTGCCAGCAGCAAACAACGGGAGAAGTTGTATGAAAAACTGTTTTTT.